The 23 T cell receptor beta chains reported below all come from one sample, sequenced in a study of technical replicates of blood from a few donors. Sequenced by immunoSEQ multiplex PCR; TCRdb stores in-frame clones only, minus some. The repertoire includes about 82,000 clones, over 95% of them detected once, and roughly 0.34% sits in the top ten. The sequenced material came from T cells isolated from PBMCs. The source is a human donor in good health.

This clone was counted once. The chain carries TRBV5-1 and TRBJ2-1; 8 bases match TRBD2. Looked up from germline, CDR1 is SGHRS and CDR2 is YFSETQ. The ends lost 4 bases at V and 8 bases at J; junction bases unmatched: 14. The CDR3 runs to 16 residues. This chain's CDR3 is CASSRGGAGDIDEQFF. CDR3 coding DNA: TGCGCCAGCAGCCGGGGGGGAGCGGGAGATATAGATGAGCAGTTCTTC.

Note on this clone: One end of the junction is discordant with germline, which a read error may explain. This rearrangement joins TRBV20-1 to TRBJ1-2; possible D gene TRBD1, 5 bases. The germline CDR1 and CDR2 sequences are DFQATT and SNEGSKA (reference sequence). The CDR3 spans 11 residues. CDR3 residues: CSARAGYGYTF. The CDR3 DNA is TGCAGTGCCAGAGCAGGGTATGGCTACACCTTC.

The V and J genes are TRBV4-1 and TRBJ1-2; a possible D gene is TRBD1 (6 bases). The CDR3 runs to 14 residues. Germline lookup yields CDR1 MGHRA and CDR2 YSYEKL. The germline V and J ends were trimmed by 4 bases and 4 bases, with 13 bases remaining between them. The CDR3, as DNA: TGCGCCAGCAGCCCCCCACAGGGAATCTATGGCTACACCTTC. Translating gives CASSPPQGIYGYTF.

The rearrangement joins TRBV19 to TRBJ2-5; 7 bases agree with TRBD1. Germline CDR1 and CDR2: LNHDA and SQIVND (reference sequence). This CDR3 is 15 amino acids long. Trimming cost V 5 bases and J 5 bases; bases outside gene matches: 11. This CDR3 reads CASSFTGQVGETQYF. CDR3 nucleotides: TGTGCCAGTAGTTTTACAGGACAGGTCGGGGAGACCCAGTACTTC. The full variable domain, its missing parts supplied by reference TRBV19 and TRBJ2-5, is DGGITQSPKYLFRKEGQNVTLSCEQNLNHDAMYWYRQDPGQGLRLIYYSQIVNDFQKGDIAEGYSVSREKKESFPLTVTSAQKNPTAFYLCASSFTGQVGETQYFGPGTRLLVL.

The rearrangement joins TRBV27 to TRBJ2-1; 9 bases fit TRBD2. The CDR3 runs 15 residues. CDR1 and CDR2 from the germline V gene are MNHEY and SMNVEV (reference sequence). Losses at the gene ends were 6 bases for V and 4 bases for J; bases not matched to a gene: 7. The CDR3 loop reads CASRPLLAGYNEQFF. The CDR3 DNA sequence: TGTGCCAGCAGACCTCTCCTAGCGGGATACAATGAGCAGTTCTTC.

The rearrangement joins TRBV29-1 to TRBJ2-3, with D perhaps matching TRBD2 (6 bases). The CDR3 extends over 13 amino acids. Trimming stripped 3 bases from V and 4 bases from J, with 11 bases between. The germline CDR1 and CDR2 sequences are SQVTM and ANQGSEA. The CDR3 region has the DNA TGCAGCGTTGAGTTGGGGGGATCAGATACGCAGTATTTT. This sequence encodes CSVELGGSDTQYF.

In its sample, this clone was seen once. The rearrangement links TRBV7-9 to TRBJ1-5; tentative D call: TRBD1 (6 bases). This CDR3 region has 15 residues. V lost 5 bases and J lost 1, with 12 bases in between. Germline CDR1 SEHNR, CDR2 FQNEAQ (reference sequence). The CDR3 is CASSAEQGSNQPQHF. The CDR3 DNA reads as TGTGCCAGCAGCGCCGAGCAGGGGAGCAATCAGCCCCAGCATTTT.

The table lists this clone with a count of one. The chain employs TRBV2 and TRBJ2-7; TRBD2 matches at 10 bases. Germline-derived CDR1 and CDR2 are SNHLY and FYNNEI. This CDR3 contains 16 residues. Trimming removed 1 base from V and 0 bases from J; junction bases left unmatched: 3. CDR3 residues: CASSEVLAGDSYEQYF. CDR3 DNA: TGTGCCAGCAGTGAAGTTCTAGCGGGGGACTCCTACGAGCAGTACTTC.

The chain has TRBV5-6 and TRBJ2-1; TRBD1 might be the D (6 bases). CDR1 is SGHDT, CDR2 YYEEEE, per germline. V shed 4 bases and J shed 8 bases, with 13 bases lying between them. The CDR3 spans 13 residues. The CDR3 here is CASSVTGIDEQFF. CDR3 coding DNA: TGTGCCAGCAGCGTTACAGGGATCGATGAGCAGTTCTTC.

CDR3 nucleotide sequence: TGTGCTCGACCCGGGACAGGGCGCTACGAGCAGTACTTC. It is translated as CARPGTGRYEQYF. The chain joins TRBV21-1 to TRBJ2-7; TRBD1, the D gene given by the table, was not confirmed from the DNA. TRBV21-1 is an annotated pseudogene. This CDR3 region has 13 residues.

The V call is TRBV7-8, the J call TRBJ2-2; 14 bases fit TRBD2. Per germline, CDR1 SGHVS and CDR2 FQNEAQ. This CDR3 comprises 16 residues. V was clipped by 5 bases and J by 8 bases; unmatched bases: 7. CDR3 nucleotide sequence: TGTGCCAGCAGCCTTGGACTAGCGGGGGGCGGAGGGGAGCTGTTTTTT. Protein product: CASSLGLAGGGGELFF.

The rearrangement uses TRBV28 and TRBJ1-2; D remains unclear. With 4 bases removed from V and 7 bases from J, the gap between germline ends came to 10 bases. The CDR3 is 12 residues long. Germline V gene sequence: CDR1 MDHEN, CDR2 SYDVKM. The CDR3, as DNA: TGTGCCAGCAGTTCTGGGCTCGGTGGCTACACCTTC. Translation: CASSSGLGGYTF.

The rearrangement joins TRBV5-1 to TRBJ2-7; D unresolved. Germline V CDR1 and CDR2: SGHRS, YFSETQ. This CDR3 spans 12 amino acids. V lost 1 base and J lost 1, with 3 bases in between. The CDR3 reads CASSLTSYEQYF. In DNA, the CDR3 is TGCGCCAGCAGCTTGACTTCCTACGAGCAGTACTTC.

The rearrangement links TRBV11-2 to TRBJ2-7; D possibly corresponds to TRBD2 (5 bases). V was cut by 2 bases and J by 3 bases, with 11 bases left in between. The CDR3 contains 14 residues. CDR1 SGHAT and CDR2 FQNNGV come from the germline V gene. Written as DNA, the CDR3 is TGTGCCAGCAGCTTACACCAGCGGTACTACGAGCAGTACTTC. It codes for CASSLHQRYYEQYF.

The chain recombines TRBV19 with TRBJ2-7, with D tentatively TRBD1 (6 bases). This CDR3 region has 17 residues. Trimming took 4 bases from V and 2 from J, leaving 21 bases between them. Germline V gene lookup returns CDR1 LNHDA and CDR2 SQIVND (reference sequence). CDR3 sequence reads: CASSRTPTFEGAYEQYF. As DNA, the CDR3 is TGTGCCAGTAGTAGAACTCCAACCTTCGAGGGGGCCTACGAGCAGTACTTC. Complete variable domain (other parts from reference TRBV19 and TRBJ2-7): DGGITQSPKYLFRKEGQNVTLSCEQNLNHDAMYWYRQDPGQGLRLIYYSQIVNDFQKGDIAEGYSVSREKKESFPLTVTSAQKNPTAFYLCASSRTPTFEGAYEQYFGPGTRLTVT.

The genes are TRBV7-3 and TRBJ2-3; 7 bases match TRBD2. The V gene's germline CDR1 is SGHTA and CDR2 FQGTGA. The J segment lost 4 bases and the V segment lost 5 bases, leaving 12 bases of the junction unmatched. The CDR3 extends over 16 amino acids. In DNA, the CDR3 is TGTGCCAGCAGCGAAAAACTAGCGTATAAGGCAGATACGCAGTATTTT. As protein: CASSEKLAYKADTQYF.

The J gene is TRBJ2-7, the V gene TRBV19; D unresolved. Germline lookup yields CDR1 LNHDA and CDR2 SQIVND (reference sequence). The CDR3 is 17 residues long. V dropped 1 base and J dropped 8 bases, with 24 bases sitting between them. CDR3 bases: TGTGCCAGTAGTATAGTAGGTTCTCGGCTGACTGTTGTCCAGCAGTACTTC. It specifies CASSIVGSRLTVVQQYF.

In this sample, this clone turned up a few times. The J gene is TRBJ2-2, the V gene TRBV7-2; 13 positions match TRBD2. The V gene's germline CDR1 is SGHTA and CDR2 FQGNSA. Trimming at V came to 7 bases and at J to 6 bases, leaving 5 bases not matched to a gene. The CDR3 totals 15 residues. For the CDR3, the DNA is TGTGCCAGCACCAGACTAGCGGGAGGATCCGGGGAGCTGTTTTTT. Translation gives CASTRLAGGSGELFF.

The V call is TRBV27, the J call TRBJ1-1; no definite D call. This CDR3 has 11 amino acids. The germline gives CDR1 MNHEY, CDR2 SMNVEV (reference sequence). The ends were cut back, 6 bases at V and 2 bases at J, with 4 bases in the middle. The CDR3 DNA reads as TGTGCCAGCAGAACAAACACTGAAGCTTTCTTT. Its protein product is CASRTNTEAFF.

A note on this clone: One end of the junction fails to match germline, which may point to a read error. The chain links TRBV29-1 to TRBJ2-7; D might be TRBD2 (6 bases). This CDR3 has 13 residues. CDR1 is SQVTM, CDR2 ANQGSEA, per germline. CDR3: CSVEDGRSYEQYF. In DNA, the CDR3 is TGCAGCGTGGAAGACGGGAGATCCTACGAGCAGTACTTC.

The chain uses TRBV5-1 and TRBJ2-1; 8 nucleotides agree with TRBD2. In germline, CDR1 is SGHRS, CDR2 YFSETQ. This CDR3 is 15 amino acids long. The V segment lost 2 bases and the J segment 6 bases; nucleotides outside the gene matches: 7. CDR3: CASSFASGLTNEQFF. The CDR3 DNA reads TGCGCCAGCAGCTTCGCTAGCGGGCTAACCAATGAGCAGTTCTTC. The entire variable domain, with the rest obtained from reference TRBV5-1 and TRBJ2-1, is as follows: KAGVTQTPRYLIKTRGQQVTLSCSPISGHRSVSWYQQTPGQGLQFLFEYFSETQRNKGNFPGRFSGRQFSNSRSEMNVSTLELGDSALYLCASSFASGLTNEQFFGPGTRLTVL.

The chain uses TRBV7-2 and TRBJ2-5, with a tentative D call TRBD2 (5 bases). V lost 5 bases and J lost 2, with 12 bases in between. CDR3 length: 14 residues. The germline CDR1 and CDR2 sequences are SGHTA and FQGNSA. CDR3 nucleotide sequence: TGTGCCAGCAGCCGTAGCGCCCATCAAGAGACCCAGTACTTC. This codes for CASSRSAHQETQYF.

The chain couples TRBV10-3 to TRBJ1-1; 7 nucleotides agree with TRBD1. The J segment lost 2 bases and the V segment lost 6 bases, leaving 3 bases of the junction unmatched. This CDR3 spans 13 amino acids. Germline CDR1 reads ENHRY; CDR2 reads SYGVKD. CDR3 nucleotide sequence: TGTGCCATCAGGGGGACAGCTAACACTGAAGCTTTCTTT. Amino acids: CAIRGTANTEAFF.